A single T cell receptor beta chain is shown here with its context. This entry comes from a study of technical replicates of blood from a handful of donors. Clones were sequenced by immunoSEQ multiplex PCR, and TCRdb holds only the in-frame ones, with some missing. The data hold tens of thousands of clones, with about 97% observed a single time. Sample: T cells isolated from PBMCs. The clonotype was recovered from a human donor in good health.

The CDR3 sequence: CATRTSGRGYEQYF. For the CDR3, the DNA is TGTGCCACTAGGACTAGCGGGAGAGGATACGAGCAGTACTTC. The chain combines TRBV19 with TRBJ2-7; the match to TRBD2 covers 13 bases. The CDR3 is made up of 14 amino acids. With 10 bases clipped from V and 4 bases from J, the junction kept 7 bases outside the gene matches. Germline values: CDR1 LNHDA, CDR2 SQIVND (reference sequence).